A single sample gave rise to the 13 T cell receptor beta chains below, sequenced in a study of shared clonotypes between healthy human individuals (dated by TCRdb to 2020 to 2021). Receptor amplification or capture employed the immunoSEQ multiplex PCR assay. TCRdb re-hosts the immuneACCESS table, in-frame sequences only. Its copies lack some clones; in the studies checked, an unresolved V gene accounts for under half of them, and the cause for the rest is not known. The sample records about 600,000 clones, almost 97% of which are singletons. Roughly 0.05% of the sample is in the top ten clones. What was sequenced was naive CD4+ T cells sorted from blood. This specimen's cell subset or site label, per the study, means: CD45RA+ positively selected. These receptors came from a young woman in good health.

This sequence joins TRBV5-1 and TRBJ2-1; 9 bases agree with TRBD2. The V gene's germline CDR1 is SGHRS and CDR2 YFSETQ. J was trimmed by 7 bases and V by 3 bases; bases with no gene match: 5. The length of the CDR3 is 14 residues. CDR3 sequence: CASSSLAGENEQFF. The CDR3 DNA follows: TGCGCCAGCAGCTCTTTAGCGGGAGAGAATGAGCAGTTCTTC.

The V gene is TRBV28, the J gene TRBJ2-7; D remains unclear. The V end was cut by 3 bases, the J end by 9 bases, with 18 bases between. Per germline, CDR1 MDHEN and CDR2 SYDVKM. This CDR3 has 14 residues. CDR3 nucleotide sequence: TGTGCCAGCAGTTTTATAAATTCCGGGTCAGGGCAGTACTTC. This codes for CASSFINSGSGQYF.

This chain links TRBV14 with TRBJ1-5; D uncertain. V was cut by 1 base and J by 7 bases, with 8 bases left in between. The CDR3 runs to 13 residues. Germline assignment: CDR1 SGHDN and CDR2 FVKESK. The chain's CDR3 is CASSQVPGQPQHF. The CDR3 DNA is TGTGCCAGCAGCCAAGTCCCGGGGCAGCCCCAGCATTTT.

The V gene is TRBV6-5, the J gene TRBJ2-1; TRBD2 aligns across 7 bases. Germline CDR1 is MNHEY and CDR2 is SVGAGI. V shed 8 bases and J 4 bases; nucleotides not matched to a gene: 5. CDR3 length equals 13 residues. CDR3 sequence: CASGGGIYNEQFF. CDR3 bases: TGTGCCAGCGGGGGGGGAATATACAATGAGCAGTTCTTC.

The V call is TRBV11-2, the J call TRBJ2-7; D unclear. Germline lookup yields CDR1 SGHAT and CDR2 FQNNGV. Trimming took 1 base from V and 4 from J, leaving 8 bases between them. The CDR3 runs 13 residues. The CDR3 spells CASSLAAAYEQYF. As DNA, the CDR3 is TGTGCCAGCAGCTTAGCAGCAGCTTACGAGCAGTACTTC.

The rearrangement links TRBV19 to TRBJ2-7, with a possible D match to TRBD2 (5 bases). The CDR3 covers 19 residues. CDR1 and CDR2 (germline): LNHDA, SQIVND (reference sequence). Trimming stripped 1 base from V and 3 bases from J, with 25 bases between. The CDR3 region is CASSIGRSPPSRGGYEQYF. The CDR3, as DNA: TGTGCCAGTAGTATAGGACGGTCCCCCCCCAGTCGAGGAGGCTACGAGCAGTACTTC. The variable domain in full, with the rest retrieved from reference TRBV19 and TRBJ2-7, is DGGITQSPKYLFRKEGQNVTLSCEQNLNHDAMYWYRQDPGQGLRLIYYSQIVNDFQKGDIAEGYSVSREKKESFPLTVTSAQKNPTAFYLCASSIGRSPPSRGGYEQYFGPGTRLTVT.

This chain joins TRBV28 and TRBJ2-7; D remains ambiguous. V shed 8 bases and J shed 0 bases, with 14 bases lying between them. The CDR3 is made up of 14 amino acids. Germline-derived CDR1 and CDR2 are MDHEN and SYDVKM. The CDR3 reads CASSPVSYSYEQYF. DNA for the CDR3: TGTGCCAGCTCGCCCGTGAGTTACTCCTACGAGCAGTACTTC.

This chain connects TRBV19 to TRBJ1-3; the D gene is possibly TRBD1 (5 bases). This CDR3 is built from 13 residues. The ends were cut back, 10 bases at V and 0 bases at J, with 10 bases in the middle. The V gene's germline CDR1 is LNHDA and CDR2 SQIVND (reference sequence). CDR3 DNA sequence: TGTGCCACCCCAGGGAGCTCTGGAAACACCATATATTTT. Translating gives CATPGSSGNTIYF.

This chain links TRBV29-1 with TRBJ2-5; D is ambiguous. Germline CDR1 and CDR2: SQVTM and ANQGSEA. Between the trimmed V and J ends, which lost 5 bases and 5 bases, there was a span of 9 bases. The CDR3 has 11 residues. CDR3 sequence: CSVLGDETQYF. As DNA, the CDR3 is TGCAGCGTTCTAGGAGACGAGACCCAGTACTTC.

This clone was seen just once. The chain is built from TRBV9 and TRBJ2-1, with 13 bases fitting TRBD2. This CDR3 has 16 residues. Germline trimming cut 3 bases from V and 8 bases from J; bases unmatched to any gene: 8. Looked up from germline, CDR1 is SGDLS and CDR2 is YYNGEE. This chain's CDR3 is CASSDAGLAGVDEQFF. In nucleotides, the CDR3 is TGTGCCAGCAGCGATGCCGGACTAGCGGGAGTCGATGAGCAGTTCTTC.

Regarding this clone: Other DNA sequences of this sample code for an identical CDR3. The chain carries TRBV18 and TRBJ2-1, with 10 positions matching TRBD2. The CDR3 totals 16 residues. J lost 5 bases, V lost 1 base, and 5 bases had no gene match. CDR1 and CDR2 (germline): KGHSH, LQKENI. CDR3 region: CASSPRASGSNNEQFF. CDR3 nucleotides: TGTGCCAGCTCACCACGGGCTAGCGGGAGTAACAATGAGCAGTTCTTC.

This chain connects TRBV5-1 to TRBJ2-1, with 12 positions matching TRBD2. The CDR3 runs to 16 residues. Trimming cost V 7 bases and J 5 bases; bases outside gene matches: 10. Per the germline V gene, CDR1 is SGHRS and CDR2 is YFSETQ. The CDR3 reads CASRLAGGPSNNEQFF. In nucleotides, the CDR3 is TGCGCCAGCCGTCTAGCGGGAGGGCCGTCGAACAATGAGCAGTTCTTC. Supplemented by reference TRBV5-1 and TRBJ2-1, the full variable domain reads KAGVTQTPRYLIKTRGQQVTLSCSPISGHRSVSWYQQTPGQGLQFLFEYFSETQRNKGNFPGRFSGRQFSNSRSEMNVSTLELGDSALYLCASRLAGGPSNNEQFFGPGTRLTVL.

This clone is a singleton in its sample. This chain connects TRBV11-2 to TRBJ2-2, with 8 nucleotides matching TRBD1. Germline CDR1 reads SGHAT; CDR2 reads FQNNGV. The CDR3 has 16 residues. The junction had 9 bases not matched to a gene; V was cut back by 3 bases and J by 6 bases. CDR3 nucleotide sequence: TGTGCCAGCAGCTTCACGACAGGGGTTTTATCCGGGGAGCTGTTTTTT. It yields the protein CASSFTTGVLSGELFF.